A single sample is the source of the 26 T cell receptor beta chains below, sequenced in a study of T cell responses to AZD1222 COVID-19 vaccine. Clones were sequenced by immunoSEQ multiplex PCR, and TCRdb holds only the in-frame ones, with some missing. The sample has 95,000 to 150,000 clones, 85% to 90% seen once. This specimen was peripheral blood, taken on day 0 of AZD1222 vaccination. These TCRs come from an adult in good health.

This chain connects TRBV28 to TRBJ2-3; TRBD2 is a possible D gene (5 bases). Trimming removed 2 bases from V and 2 bases from J, with 14 bases in between. Germline loops: CDR1 MDHEN, CDR2 SYDVKM. The CDR3 is made up of 16 amino acids. CDR3 residues: CASSLIGLAITDTQYF. CDR3 DNA sequence: TGTGCCAGCAGTTTAATCGGGCTAGCCATCACAGATACGCAGTATTTT.

Notes on this clone: Other DNA sequences in this specimen translate into the identical CDR3. The J gene is TRBJ1-1, the V gene TRBV4-1; the D is unclear. CDR3 length equals 13 residues. Germline CDR1 is MGHRA and CDR2 is YSYEKL. V lost 1 base, J lost 1 base, and 4 bases lay in between. The CDR3 DNA follows: TGCGCCAGCAGCCAAGGCTGGAACACTGAAGCTTTCTTT. Amino acid sequence: CASSQGWNTEAFF.

The CDR3 coding sequence is TGTGCCAGCAGCGTAGGAGGAAGGGAAGGCTCACCCCTCCACTTT. It codes for CASSVGGREGSPLHF. The rearrangement joins TRBV9 to TRBJ1-6; no reliable D call. The CDR3 extends over 15 amino acids. With 0 bases removed from V and 10 bases from J, the gap between germline ends came to 14 bases. Germline V gives CDR1 SGDLS, CDR2 YYNGEE.

This clone was detected only once. The rearrangement joins TRBV11-2 to TRBJ2-7; perhaps D is TRBD1 or TRBD2 (6 bases each). The germline V and J ends were trimmed by 1 base and 0 bases, with 10 bases remaining between them. This CDR3 comprises 15 residues. Germline lookup yields CDR1 SGHAT and CDR2 FQNNGV. CDR3: CASSLGRGPSYEQYF. The DNA of the CDR3 is TGTGCCAGCAGCTTAGGACGGGGGCCCTCCTACGAGCAGTACTTC.

The chain has TRBV4-3 and TRBJ2-2; tentatively, D is TRBD2 (6 bases). Germline V gene sequence: CDR1 LGHNA, CDR2 YSLEER. The V gene lost 4 bases and the J gene lost 4 bases, with 13 bases spanning the gap. The CDR3 is 15 residues long. CDR3 in DNA: TGCGCCAGCAGCCCCGGAGGGGCGGGCACCGGGGAGCTGTTTTTT. Protein product: CASSPGGAGTGELFF.

The DNA of the CDR3 is TGTGCCAGCAGTCCTGGACAGTTTTCCTACGAGCAGTACTTC. This translates into CASSPGQFSYEQYF. The rearrangement uses TRBV27 and TRBJ2-7; D is possibly TRBD1 (6 bases). The CDR3 loop spans 14 amino acids. CDR1 and CDR2 from the germline V gene are MNHEY and SMNVEV (reference sequence). The V end lost 5 bases, the J end lost 1 base, and 12 bases lay between the germline ends.

This chain links TRBV5-1 with TRBJ2-7; TRBD2 matches at 10 bases. After removal of 2 bases from V and 0 bases from J, the junction contained 2 bases not matched to a gene. The germline gives CDR1 SGHRS, CDR2 YFSETQ. There are 15 residues in the CDR3. Written as DNA, the CDR3 is TGCGCCAGCAGCTTCCTAGCGGGAGCCTCCTACGAGCAGTACTTC. Translating it yields CASSFLAGASYEQYF.

V and J are TRBV7-3 and TRBJ2-1; D is ambiguous. CDR1 and CDR2 (germline): SGHTA, FQGTGA. V lost 0 bases, J lost 4 bases, and 4 bases lay in between. The CDR3 length is 13 residues. CDR3 sequence reads: CASSLTQYNEQFF. The CDR3, as DNA: TGTGCCAGCAGCTTAACCCAATACAATGAGCAGTTCTTC.

V usage is TRBV10-3 and J usage is TRBJ1-2; a possible D gene is TRBD1 (5 bases). The germline gives CDR1 ENHRY, CDR2 SYGVKD. V was pared by 6 bases and J by 3 bases, with 11 bases between. CDR3 length: 13 residues. CDR3 sequence (DNA): TGTGCCATCAGCACAGGATCCCACTATGGCTACACCTTC. This sequence encodes CAISTGSHYGYTF.

The rearrangement joins TRBV27 to TRBJ1-1; possible D gene TRBD1, 5 bases. CDR3 length equals 17 residues. Trimming took off 3 bases at V and 4 bases at J, with 21 bases between the two ends. Germline V CDR1 and CDR2: MNHEY, SMNVEV (reference sequence). This chain's CDR3 is CASSFYFDGTLGTEAFF. The CDR3 nucleotides are TGTGCCAGCAGTTTTTACTTTGACGGGACTTTGGGCACTGAAGCTTTCTTT.

The V and J genes are TRBV9 and TRBJ2-3; D is perhaps TRBD1 (7 bases). The CDR3 consists of 15 residues. Germline V gives CDR1 SGDLS, CDR2 YYNGEE. Deletions cut 2 bases from V and 4 bases from J, with 14 bases between. CDR3 sequence: CASSVDRWGADTQYF. CDR3 sequence (DNA): TGTGCCAGCAGCGTGGACAGGTGGGGGGCAGATACGCAGTATTTT.

The chain couples TRBV11-3 to TRBJ1-5, with TRBD1 matching 8 bases. The CDR3 loop spans 20 amino acids. CDR1 and CDR2 from the germline V gene are SGHNT and YENEEA. After removal of 1 base from V and 2 bases from J, the junction contained 16 bases not matched to a gene. CDR3 loop: CASSLALGRQGACGNQPQHF. CDR3 nucleotides: TGTGCCAGCAGCTTAGCCCTGGGGAGGCAGGGGGCGTGTGGCAATCAGCCCCAGCATTTT.

The chain links TRBV13 to TRBJ2-2; 8 nucleotides line up with TRBD1. Germline CDR1 is PRHDT and CDR2 is FYEKMQ (reference sequence). Trimming at V came to 7 bases and at J to 4 bases, leaving 11 bases not matched to a gene. The CDR3 is 16 residues long. The CDR3 here is CASKWFGGTGTGELFF. The CDR3 DNA follows: TGTGCCAGCAAATGGTTTGGGGGGACAGGCACCGGGGAGCTGTTTTTT.

In this sample, this clone turned up a few times. This chain connects TRBV4-2 to TRBJ1-2, with 9 bases fitting TRBD1. The CDR3 is made up of 16 amino acids. In germline, CDR1 is LGHNA, CDR2 YNFKEQ. V dropped 4 bases and J dropped 3; count of bases not matched to a gene: 9. CDR3 nucleotide sequence: TGTGCCAGCAGCCCCCAAGCCTACAGGGGGCACTATGGCTACACCTTC. This gives the protein CASSPQAYRGHYGYTF.

The rearrangement links TRBV7-9 to TRBJ1-2, with TRBD1 as a possible D gene (6 bases). The V end was cut by 1 base, the J end by 5 bases, with 8 bases between. Germline CDR1 SEHNR, CDR2 FQNEAQ (reference sequence). This CDR3 region has 13 residues. The CDR3 reads CASSLGGAYGYTF. CDR3 nucleotide sequence: TGTGCCAGCAGCTTAGGGGGGGCGTATGGCTACACCTTC.

The V and J genes are TRBV19 and TRBJ2-7; D is perhaps TRBD1 (6 bases). V shed 1 base and J shed 2 bases, with 21 bases lying between them. Germline loops: CDR1 LNHDA, CDR2 SQIVND (reference sequence). The CDR3 has 18 residues. In DNA form, the CDR3 reads TGTGCCAGTAGTATAGTATGGGTCAACAGGGATAGGGCCTACGAGCAGTACTTC. Translating gives CASSIVWVNRDRAYEQYF. The full variable domain, completed using reference TRBV19 and TRBJ2-7, is DGGITQSPKYLFRKEGQNVTLSCEQNLNHDAMYWYRQDPGQGLRLIYYSQIVNDFQKGDIAEGYSVSREKKESFPLTVTSAQKNPTAFYLCASSIVWVNRDRAYEQYFGPGTRLTVT.

In DNA form, the CDR3 reads TGTGCCAGCAGTTACGGGACAGGCTCTAACTATGGCTACACCTTC. The encoded protein is CASSYGTGSNYGYTF. V and J are TRBV6-5 and TRBJ1-2, with 8 bases aligning to TRBD1. The CDR3 spans 15 residues. Trimming at V came to 2 bases and at J to 0 bases, leaving 2 bases not matched to a gene. The germline V gene encodes CDR1 MNHEY and CDR2 SVGAGI.

The chain links TRBV4-2 to TRBJ2-1; 8 bases align to TRBD2. This CDR3 is 18 amino acids long. The germline V gene encodes CDR1 LGHNA and CDR2 YNFKEQ. The V gene end was trimmed by 0 bases and the J gene end by 6 bases; junction bases not matched to a gene: 13. CDR3 protein: CASSQDGLASGGGNEQFF. DNA of the CDR3: TGTGCCAGCAGCCAAGATGGGCTAGCCTCCGGGGGGGGCAATGAGCAGTTCTTC.

The chain uses TRBV5-1 and TRBJ2-6, with D hard to call. The germline V gene encodes CDR1 SGHRS and CDR2 YFSETQ. The ends were cut back, 4 bases at V and 0 bases at J, with 14 bases in the middle. This CDR3 contains 17 residues. The CDR3 DNA sequence: TGCGCCAGCAGCCTACGGGCCACCTCCTCTGGGGCCAACGTCCTGACTTTC. The encoded protein is CASSLRATSSGANVLTF.

The gene calls are TRBV23-1 and TRBJ2-7, with D uncertain. TRBV23-1 is an ORF, and what it does is uncertain. V lost 3 bases, J lost 7 bases, and 16 bases lay in between. This CDR3 has 14 residues. The CDR3 DNA reads TGCGCCAGCAGTCACATGGACCGTTTACGTGAGCAGTACTTC. Translating it yields CASSHMDRLREQYF.

This CDR3 is CASSVGRVDAGNTIYF. CDR3 nucleotide sequence: TGTGCCAGCTCCGTGGGAAGGGTAGATGCTGGAAACACCATATATTTT. The chain recombines TRBV2 with TRBJ1-3, with no clear D. Per germline, CDR1 SNHLY and CDR2 FYNNEI. The CDR3 spans 16 residues. Trimming took 8 bases from V and 2 from J, leaving 19 bases between them. The full variable domain, in which reference TRBV2 and TRBJ1-3 provide the parts outside the CDR3, is EPEVTQTPSHQVTQMGQEVILRCVPISNHLYFYWYRQILGQKVEFLVSFYNNEISEKSEIFDDQFSVERPDGSNFTLKIRSTKLEDSAMYFCASSVGRVDAGNTIYFGEGSWLTVV.

This chain links TRBV14 with TRBJ2-1, with 10 bases matching TRBD2. V trimming: 1 base; J trimming: 4 bases; junction bases outside the gene matches: 16. This CDR3 has 20 residues. Germline values: CDR1 SGHDN, CDR2 FVKESK. The CDR3 spells CASSQGLWEREGPLYNEQFF. CDR3 sequence (DNA): TGTGCCAGCAGCCAAGGTCTCTGGGAGCGGGAGGGCCCCTTATACAATGAGCAGTTCTTC.

This chain connects TRBV5-6 to TRBJ1-2; 8 bases map to TRBD1. The CDR3 totals 12 residues. Unmatched junction bases numbered 3, after V lost 4 bases and J lost 7 bases. The germline CDR1 and CDR2 sequences are SGHDT and YYEEEE. CDR3 protein: CASSIQGVGYTF. The CDR3 DNA follows: TGTGCCAGCAGCATACAGGGGGTTGGCTACACCTTC. The whole variable domain, filled in from reference TRBV5-6 and TRBJ1-2, reads DAGVTQSPTHLIKTRGQQVTLRCSPKSGHDTVSWYQQALGQGPQFIFQYYEEEERQRGNFPDRFSGHQFPNYSSELNVNALLLGDSALYLCASSIQGVGYTFGSGTRLTVV.

This clone was seen a single time. The V and J genes are TRBV30 and TRBJ2-7, with D maybe TRBD2 (5 bases). V gave up 1 base and J gave up 3 bases, with 19 bases separating them. This CDR3 has 16 residues. Germline CDR1 is GTSNPN and CDR2 is SVGIG (reference sequence). The CDR3 loop is CAWSGRGLGSVYEQYF. CDR3 in DNA: TGTGCCTGGAGTGGGCGTGGGTTGGGGAGCGTCTACGAGCAGTACTTC.

V gene TRBV2 combines with J gene TRBJ1-6; no definite D call. V shed 3 bases and J shed 0 bases, with 9 bases lying between them. Looked up from germline, CDR1 is SNHLY and CDR2 is FYNNEI. The CDR3 sequence is 16 residues long. The CDR3 nucleotides are TGTGCCAGCAGTGATGGGCAGAGCTCCTATAATTCACCCCTCCACTTT. It codes for CASSDGQSSYNSPLHF. Complete variable domain (other parts from reference TRBV2 and TRBJ1-6): EPEVTQTPSHQVTQMGQEVILRCVPISNHLYFYWYRQILGQKVEFLVSFYNNEISEKSEIFDDQFSVERPDGSNFTLKIRSTKLEDSAMYFCASSDGQSSYNSPLHFGNGTRLTVT.

The chain has TRBV29-1 and TRBJ2-5; tentatively, D is TRBD2 (6 bases). Trimming took 4 bases from V and 5 from J, leaving 11 bases between them. The CDR3 runs 12 residues. CDR1 SQVTM and CDR2 ANQGSEA come from the germline V gene. CDR3 loop: CSVGGRGETQYF. CDR3 bases: TGCAGCGTTGGAGGTCGGGGGGAGACCCAGTACTTC. The whole variable domain, remainder taken from reference TRBV29-1 and TRBJ2-5, is SAVISQKPSRDICQRGTSLTIQCQVDSQVTMMFWYRQQPGQSLTLIATANQGSEATYESGFVIDKFPISRPNLTFSTLTVSNMSPEDSSIYLCSVGGRGETQYFGPGTRLLVL.